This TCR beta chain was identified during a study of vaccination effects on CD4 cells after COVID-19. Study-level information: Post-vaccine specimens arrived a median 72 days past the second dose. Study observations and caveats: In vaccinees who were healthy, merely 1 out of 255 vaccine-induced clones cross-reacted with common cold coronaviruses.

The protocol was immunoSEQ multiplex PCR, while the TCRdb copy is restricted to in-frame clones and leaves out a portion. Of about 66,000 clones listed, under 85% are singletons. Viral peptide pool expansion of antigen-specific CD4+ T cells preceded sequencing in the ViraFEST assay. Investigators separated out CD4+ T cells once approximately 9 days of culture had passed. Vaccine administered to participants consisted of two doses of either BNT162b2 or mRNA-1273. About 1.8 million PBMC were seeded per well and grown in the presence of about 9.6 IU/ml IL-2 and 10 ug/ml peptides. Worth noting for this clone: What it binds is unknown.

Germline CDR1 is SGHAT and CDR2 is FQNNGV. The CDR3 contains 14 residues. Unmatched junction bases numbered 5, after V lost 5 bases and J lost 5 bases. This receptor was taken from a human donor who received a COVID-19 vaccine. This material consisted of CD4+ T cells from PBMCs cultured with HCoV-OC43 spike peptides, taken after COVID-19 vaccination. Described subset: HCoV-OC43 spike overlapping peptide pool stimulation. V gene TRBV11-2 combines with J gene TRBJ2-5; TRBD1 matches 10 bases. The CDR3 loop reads CASSRDRGMETQYF. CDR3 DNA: TGTGCCAGCAGCCGGGACAGGGGAATGGAGACCCAGTACTTC.